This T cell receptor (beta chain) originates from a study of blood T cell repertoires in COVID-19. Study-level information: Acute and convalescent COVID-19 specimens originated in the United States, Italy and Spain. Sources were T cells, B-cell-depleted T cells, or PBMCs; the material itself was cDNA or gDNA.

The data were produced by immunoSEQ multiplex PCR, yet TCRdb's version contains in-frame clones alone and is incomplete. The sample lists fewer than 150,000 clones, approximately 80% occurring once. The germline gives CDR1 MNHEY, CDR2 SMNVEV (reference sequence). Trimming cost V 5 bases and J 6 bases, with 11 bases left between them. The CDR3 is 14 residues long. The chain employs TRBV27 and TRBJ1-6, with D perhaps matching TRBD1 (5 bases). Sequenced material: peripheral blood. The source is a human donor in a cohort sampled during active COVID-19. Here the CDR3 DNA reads TGTGCCAGCAGTGGGTCAAGGGGTAATTCACCCCTCCACTTT. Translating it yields CASSGSRGNSPLHF.